Below, 5 T cell receptor beta chains from the same sample are listed, as sequenced in a study of blood T cell repertoires in COVID-19. The protocol was immunoSEQ multiplex PCR, while the TCRdb copy is restricted to in-frame clones and leaves out a portion. The sample includes about 340,000 clones, 65% to 90% seen only once; the top ten take around 4.4%. Sequenced input: PBMCs or T cells enriched from blood (not recorded which). Every receptor here comes from a woman aged 40 to 49 with acute COVID-19.

The CDR3 is CASSLDGVSYEQYF. The CDR3 DNA sequence: TGTGCCAGCAGCCTCGACGGGGTCTCCTACGAGCAGTACTTC. The J gene is TRBJ2-7, the V gene TRBV3-1 (or the pseudogene TRBV3-2); possible D gene TRBD2, 5 bases. Germline loops: CDR1 LGHDT, CDR2 YNNKEL (reference sequence). The CDR3 totals 14 residues. The V gene lost 4 bases and the J gene lost 0 bases, with 10 bases spanning the gap.

About this clone itself: Other DNA sequences within the sample encode an identical CDR3. The chain couples TRBV12-3 or TRBV12-4 to TRBJ1-2, with 8 bases that match TRBD1. V lost 5 bases, J lost 8 bases, and 7 bases stayed unmatched. The length of the CDR3 is 13 residues. The CDR3 sequence: CASSPDRGGGYTF. The CDR3 DNA follows: TGTGCCAGCAGTCCAGACAGGGGTGGGGGCTACACCTTC.

This clone appeared a few times. The chain links TRBV5-1 to TRBJ1-5, with D possibly being TRBD1 (6 bases). CDR3 size: 15 residues. Germline V CDR1 and CDR2: SGHRS, YFSETQ. Trimming stripped 1 base from V and 4 bases from J, with 12 bases between. This CDR3 reads CASSLTGSANQPQHF. CDR3 coding DNA: TGCGCCAGCAGCTTGACAGGGTCGGCAAATCAGCCCCAGCATTTT. Complete variable domain (other parts from reference TRBV5-1 and TRBJ1-5): KAGVTQTPRYLIKTRGQQVTLSCSPISGHRSVSWYQQTPGQGLQFLFEYFSETQRNKGNFPGRFSGRQFSNSRSEMNVSTLELGDSALYLCASSLTGSANQPQHFGDGTRLSIL.

V is TRBV11-2 and J is TRBJ2-7; 11 positions agree with TRBD2. V was clipped by 4 bases and J by 2 bases; unmatched bases: 4. There are 15 residues in the CDR3. Looked up from germline, CDR1 is SGHAT and CDR2 is FQNNGV. The CDR3 sequence: CASSSGLAGPYEQYF. As DNA, the CDR3 is TGTGCCAGCAGCTCAGGACTAGCGGGTCCCTACGAGCAGTACTTC.

This clone was counted only a few times. The V gene is TRBV7-3, the J gene TRBJ1-1; a weak D match, TRBD1 (5 bases). In germline, CDR1 is SGHTA, CDR2 FQGTGA. Trimming removed 4 bases at V and 0 bases at J, with 12 bases between. CDR3 length: 15 residues. Here the CDR3 reads CASSSSGLLNTEAFF. The CDR3 coding sequence is TGTGCCAGCAGCTCCTCAGGGCTTTTGAACACTGAAGCTTTCTTT.